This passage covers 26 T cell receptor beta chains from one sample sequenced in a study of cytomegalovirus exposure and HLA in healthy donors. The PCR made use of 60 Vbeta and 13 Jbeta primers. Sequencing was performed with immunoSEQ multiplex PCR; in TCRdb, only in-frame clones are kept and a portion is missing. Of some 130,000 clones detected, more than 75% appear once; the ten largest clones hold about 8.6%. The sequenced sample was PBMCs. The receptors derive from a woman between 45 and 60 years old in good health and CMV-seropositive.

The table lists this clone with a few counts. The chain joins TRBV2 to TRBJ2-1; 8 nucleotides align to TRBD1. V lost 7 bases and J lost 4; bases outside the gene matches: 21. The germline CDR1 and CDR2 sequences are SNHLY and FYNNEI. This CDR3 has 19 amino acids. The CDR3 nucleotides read TGTGCCAGCACAGGGAGACAGGGGTTGCAGAGGGCCGCTTACAATGAGCAGTTCTTC. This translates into CASTGRQGLQRAAYNEQFF.

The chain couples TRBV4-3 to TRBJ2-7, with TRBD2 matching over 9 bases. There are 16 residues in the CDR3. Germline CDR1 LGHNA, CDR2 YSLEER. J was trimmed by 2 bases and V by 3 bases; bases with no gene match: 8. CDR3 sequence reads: CASSQASGLAPYEQYF. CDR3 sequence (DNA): TGCGCCAGCAGCCAGGCCTCGGGACTAGCTCCCTACGAGCAGTACTTC.

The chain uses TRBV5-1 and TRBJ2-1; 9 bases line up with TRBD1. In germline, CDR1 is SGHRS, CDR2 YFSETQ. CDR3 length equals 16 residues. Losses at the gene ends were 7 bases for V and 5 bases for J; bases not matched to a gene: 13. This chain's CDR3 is CASGIKTGGLHNEQFF. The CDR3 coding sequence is TGCGCCAGCGGCATCAAGACAGGGGGTCTTCACAATGAGCAGTTCTTC.

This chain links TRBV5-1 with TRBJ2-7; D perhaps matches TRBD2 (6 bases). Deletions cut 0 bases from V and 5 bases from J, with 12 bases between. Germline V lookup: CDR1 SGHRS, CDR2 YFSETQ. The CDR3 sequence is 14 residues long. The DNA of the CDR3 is TGCGCCAGCAGCTTGGAGGCGACTAGTGACGAGCAGTACTTC. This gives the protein CASSLEATSDEQYF.

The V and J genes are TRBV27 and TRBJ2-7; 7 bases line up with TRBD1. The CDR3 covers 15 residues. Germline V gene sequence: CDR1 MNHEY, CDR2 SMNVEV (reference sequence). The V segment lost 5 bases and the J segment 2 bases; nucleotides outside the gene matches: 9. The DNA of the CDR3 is TGTGCCAGCAGTGTAACAACAGGGGAAACCTACGAGCAGTACTTC. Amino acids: CASSVTTGETYEQYF.

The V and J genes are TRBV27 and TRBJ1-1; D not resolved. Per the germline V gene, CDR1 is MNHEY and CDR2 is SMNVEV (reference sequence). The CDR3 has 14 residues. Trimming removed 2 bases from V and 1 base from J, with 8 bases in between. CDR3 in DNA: TGTGCCAGCAGTTTAATCCAGGAGAACACTGAAGCTTTCTTT. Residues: CASSLIQENTEAFF.

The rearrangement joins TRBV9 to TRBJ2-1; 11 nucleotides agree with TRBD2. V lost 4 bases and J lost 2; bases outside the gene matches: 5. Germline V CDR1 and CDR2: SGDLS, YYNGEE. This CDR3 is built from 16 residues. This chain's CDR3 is CASSLTGLAAYNEQFF. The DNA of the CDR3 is TGTGCCAGCAGCTTAACGGGACTAGCGGCCTACAATGAGCAGTTCTTC.

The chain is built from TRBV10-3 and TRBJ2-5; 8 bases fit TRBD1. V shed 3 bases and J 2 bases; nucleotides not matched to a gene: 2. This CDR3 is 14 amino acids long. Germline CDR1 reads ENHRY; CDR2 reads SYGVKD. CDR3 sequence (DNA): TGTGCCATCAGTGACTGGACAGGGCAAGAGACCCAGTACTTC. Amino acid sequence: CAISDWTGQETQYF.

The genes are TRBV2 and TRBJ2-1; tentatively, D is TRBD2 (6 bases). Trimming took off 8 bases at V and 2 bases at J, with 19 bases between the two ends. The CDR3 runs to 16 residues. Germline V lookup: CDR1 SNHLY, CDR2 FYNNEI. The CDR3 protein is CASHRRGGVTYNEQFF. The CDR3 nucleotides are TGTGCCAGCCACCGAAGGGGCGGGGTGACCTACAATGAGCAGTTCTTC.

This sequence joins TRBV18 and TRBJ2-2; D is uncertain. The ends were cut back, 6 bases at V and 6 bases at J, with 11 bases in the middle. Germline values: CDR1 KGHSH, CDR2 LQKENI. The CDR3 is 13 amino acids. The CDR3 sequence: CASSSEYAGELFF. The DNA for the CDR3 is TGTGCCAGCTCCAGTGAATATGCCGGGGAGCTGTTTTTT.

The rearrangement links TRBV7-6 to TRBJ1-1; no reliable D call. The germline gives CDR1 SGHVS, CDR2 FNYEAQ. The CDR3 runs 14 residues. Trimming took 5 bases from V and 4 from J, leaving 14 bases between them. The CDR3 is CASSLLQRPTEAFF. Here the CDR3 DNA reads TGTGCCAGCAGCCTATTACAGAGACCCACTGAAGCTTTCTTT.

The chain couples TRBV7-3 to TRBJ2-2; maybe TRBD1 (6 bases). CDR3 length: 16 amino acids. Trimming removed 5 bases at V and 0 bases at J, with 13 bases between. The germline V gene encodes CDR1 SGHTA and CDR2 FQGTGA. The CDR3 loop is CASSPQGFTNTGELFF. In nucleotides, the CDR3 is TGTGCCAGCAGCCCTCAGGGGTTTACGAACACCGGGGAGCTGTTTTTT. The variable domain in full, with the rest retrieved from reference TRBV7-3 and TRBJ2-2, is GAGVSQTPSNKVTEKGKYVELRCDPISGHTALYWYRQSLGQGPEFLIYFQGTGAADDSGLPNDRFFAVRPEGSVSTLKIQRTERGDSAVYLCASSPQGFTNTGELFFGEGSRLTVL.

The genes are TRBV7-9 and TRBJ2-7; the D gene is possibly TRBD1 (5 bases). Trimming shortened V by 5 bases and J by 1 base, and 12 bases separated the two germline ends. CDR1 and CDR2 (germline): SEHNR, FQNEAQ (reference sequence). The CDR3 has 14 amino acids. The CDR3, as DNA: TGTGCCAGCAGCGCACCTCAGGGTTCCTACGAGCAGTACTTC. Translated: CASSAPQGSYEQYF.

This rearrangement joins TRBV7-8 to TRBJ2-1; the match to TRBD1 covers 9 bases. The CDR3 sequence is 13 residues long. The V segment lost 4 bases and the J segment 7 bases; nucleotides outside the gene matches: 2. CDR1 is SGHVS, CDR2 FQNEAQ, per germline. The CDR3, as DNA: TGTGCCAGCAGCTGGGGACAGGGTAATGAGCAGTTCTTC. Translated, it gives CASSWGQGNEQFF.

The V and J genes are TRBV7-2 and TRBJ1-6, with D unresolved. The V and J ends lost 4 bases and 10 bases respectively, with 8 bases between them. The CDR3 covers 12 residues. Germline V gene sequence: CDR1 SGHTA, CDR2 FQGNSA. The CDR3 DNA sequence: TGTGCCAGCAGCTCCCTTCTCTCACCCCTCCACTTT. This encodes CASSSLLSPLHF.

CDR3 bases: TGTGCCAGCAGCTACGGCAGGGCTGATGAAGCTTTCTTT. The encoded protein is CASSYGRADEAFF. The chain carries TRBV7-9 and TRBJ1-1, with D tentatively TRBD1 (5 bases). This CDR3 region has 13 residues. V gave up 4 bases and J gave up 7 bases, with 13 bases separating them. From germline, CDR1 is SEHNR and CDR2 FQNEAQ (reference sequence). The variable domain in full, completed from reference TRBV7-9 and TRBJ1-1, reads DTGVSQNPRHKITKRGQNVTFRCDPISEHNRLYWYRQTLGQGPEFLTYFQNEAQLEKSRLLSDRFSAERPKGSFSTLEIQRTEQGDSAMYLCASSYGRADEAFFGQGTRLTVV.

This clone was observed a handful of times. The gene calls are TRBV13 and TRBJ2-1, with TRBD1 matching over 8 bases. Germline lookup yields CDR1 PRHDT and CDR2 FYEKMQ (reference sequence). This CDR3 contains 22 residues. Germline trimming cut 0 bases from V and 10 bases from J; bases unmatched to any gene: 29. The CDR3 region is CASSLGLWGAGRTGRSDHEQFF. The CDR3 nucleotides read TGTGCCAGCAGCTTAGGCCTATGGGGCGCCGGCCGGACAGGGCGATCTGATCACGAGCAGTTCTTC. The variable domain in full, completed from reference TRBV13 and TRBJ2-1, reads AAGVIQSPRHLIKEKRETATLKCYPIPRHDTVYWYQQGPGQDPQFLISFYEKMQSDKGSIPDRFSAQQFSDYHSELNMSSLELGDSALYFCASSLGLWGAGRTGRSDHEQFFGPGTRLTVL.

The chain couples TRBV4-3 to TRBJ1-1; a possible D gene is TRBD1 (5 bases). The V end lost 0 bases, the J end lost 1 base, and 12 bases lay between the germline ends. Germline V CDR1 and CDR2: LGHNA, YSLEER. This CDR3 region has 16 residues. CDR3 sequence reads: CASSQELRASNTEAFF. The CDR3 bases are TGCGCCAGCAGCCAAGAGCTCAGGGCTTCGAACACTGAAGCTTTCTTT.

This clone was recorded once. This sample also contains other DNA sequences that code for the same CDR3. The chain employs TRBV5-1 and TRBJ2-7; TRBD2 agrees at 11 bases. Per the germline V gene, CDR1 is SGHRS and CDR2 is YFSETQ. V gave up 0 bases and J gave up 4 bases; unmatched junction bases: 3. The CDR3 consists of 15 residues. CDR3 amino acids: CASSLGTSGSYEQYF. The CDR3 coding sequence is TGCGCCAGCAGCTTGGGAACTAGCGGGAGTTACGAGCAGTACTTC.

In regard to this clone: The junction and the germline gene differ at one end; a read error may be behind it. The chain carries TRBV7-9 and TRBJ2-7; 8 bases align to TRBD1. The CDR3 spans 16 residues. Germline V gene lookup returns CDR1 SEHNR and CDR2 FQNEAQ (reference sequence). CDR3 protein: CSSSLARTGFTYEQYF. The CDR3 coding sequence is TGTTCCAGCAGCTTAGCCCGGACAGGGTTTACCTACGAGCAGTACTTC.

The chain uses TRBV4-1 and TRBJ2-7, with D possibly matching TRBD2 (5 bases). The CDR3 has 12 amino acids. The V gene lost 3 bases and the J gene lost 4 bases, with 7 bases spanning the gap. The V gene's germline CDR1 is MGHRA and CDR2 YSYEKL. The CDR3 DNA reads TGCGCCAGCAGCCAGCCGGGGTACGAGCAGTACTTC. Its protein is CASSQPGYEQYF.

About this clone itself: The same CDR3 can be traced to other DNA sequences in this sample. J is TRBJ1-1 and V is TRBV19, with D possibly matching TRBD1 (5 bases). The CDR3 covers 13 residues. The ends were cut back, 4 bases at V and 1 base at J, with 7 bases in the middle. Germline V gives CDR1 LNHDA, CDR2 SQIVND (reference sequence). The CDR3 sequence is CASSSRANTEAFF. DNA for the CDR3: TGTGCCAGTAGTAGCAGGGCGAACACTGAAGCTTTCTTT.

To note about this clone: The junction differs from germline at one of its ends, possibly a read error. As DNA, the CDR3 is TGTGCCGGCAGTAAGGGACTAGCGGGATCCACAGATACGCAGTATTTT. Residues: CAGSKGLAGSTDTQYF. This chain uses TRBV25-1 with TRBJ2-3; 13 positions match TRBD2. The CDR3 runs 16 residues. Germline CDR1 reads MGHDK; CDR2 reads SYGVNS.

The CDR3 nucleotides read TGTGCCAGTAGTATTGGCTTCCAAGAGACCCAGTACTTC. Encoded protein: CASSIGFQETQYF. V gene TRBV19 combines with J gene TRBJ2-5; D ambiguous. CDR3 size: 13 residues. Germline V gene lookup returns CDR1 LNHDA and CDR2 SQIVND (reference sequence). The V end lost 3 bases, the J end lost 1 base, and 6 bases lay between the germline ends.

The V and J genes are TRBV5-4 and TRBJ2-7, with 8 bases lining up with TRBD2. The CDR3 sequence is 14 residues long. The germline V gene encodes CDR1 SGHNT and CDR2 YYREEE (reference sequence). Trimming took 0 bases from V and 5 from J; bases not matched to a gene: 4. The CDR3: CASSLGIAGNEQYF. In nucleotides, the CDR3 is TGTGCCAGCAGCTTGGGAATAGCGGGAAACGAGCAGTACTTC.

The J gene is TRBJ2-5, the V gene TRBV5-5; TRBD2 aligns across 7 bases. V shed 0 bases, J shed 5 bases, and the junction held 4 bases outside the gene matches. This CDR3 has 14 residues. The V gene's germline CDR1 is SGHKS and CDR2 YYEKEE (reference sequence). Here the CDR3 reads CASSLGVAGETQYF. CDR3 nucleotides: TGTGCCAGCAGCTTGGGGGTAGCGGGCGAGACCCAGTACTTC.